This T cell receptor beta chain derives from a study of blood T cell repertoires in COVID-19. The V and J ends lost 0 bases and 1 base respectively, with 10 bases between them. The germline gives CDR1 MNHEY, CDR2 SMNVEV (reference sequence). The CDR3 has 16 residues. In the original analysis: Estimation of nucleated cell counts relied on the amplification of reference gene primers. The repertoire was sequenced with immunoSEQ multiplex PCR; TCRdb's copy has only in-frame clones and lacks some. V and J calls and clone size are copied from that table; D and trimming were computed from the DNA. Of 50,000 or so clones in the sample, approximately 87% were seen once.

This chain connects TRBV27 to TRBJ1-5, with no clear D. The sequenced sample consisted of peripheral blood. The origin of this receptor is a man aged 40-49 years with active COVID-19. CDR3 amino acids: CASSLSMRESNQPQHF. CDR3 nucleotide sequence: TGTGCCAGCAGTTTATCGATGAGGGAAAGCAATCAGCCCCAGCATTTT.